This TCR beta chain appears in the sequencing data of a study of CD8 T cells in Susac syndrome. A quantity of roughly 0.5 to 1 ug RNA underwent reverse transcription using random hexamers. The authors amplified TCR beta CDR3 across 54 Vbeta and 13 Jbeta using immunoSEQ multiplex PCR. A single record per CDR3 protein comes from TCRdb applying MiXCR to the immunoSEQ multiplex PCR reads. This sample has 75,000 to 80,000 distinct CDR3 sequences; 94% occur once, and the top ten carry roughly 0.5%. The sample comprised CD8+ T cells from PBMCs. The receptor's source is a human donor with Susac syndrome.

CDR3 loop: CASSLGGDYNEQFF. The CDR3 region has the DNA TGTGCCAGCAGCTTAGGCGGTGACTACAATGAGCAGTTCTTC. The chain uses TRBV7-3 and TRBJ2-1; unclear D gene. Germline loops: CDR1 SGHTA, CDR2 FQGTGA. Between the trimmed V and J ends, which lost 2 bases and 3 bases, there was a span of 8 bases. This CDR3 has 14 amino acids.